This TCR beta chain was captured by sequencing in a study of cytomegalovirus exposure and HLA in healthy donors. Study-level background: A prior analysis found 95 million to 140 million unique TCR beta sequences from 150 million to 200 million T cells. Study-wide findings and caveats: A missense DCLRE1C variant was associated with V- and J-gene trimming of TCR beta chains in a later analysis, and an independent cohort replicated the association. It was likely that a cluster of highly shared sequence variants was a sequencing artifact.

PCR involved 60 Vbeta and 13 Jbeta primers. Sequencing used immunoSEQ multiplex PCR; TCRdb keeps in-frame clones, though not all of them. This sample has over 150,000 clones; roughly three quarters occur once, and the top ten carry roughly 13%. Healthy bone marrow donors made up the donor group. In this sample, this clone turned up once. Its antigen is still unknown. The CDR3 runs 15 residues. Trimming cost V 5 bases and J 1 base; bases outside gene matches: 5. Germline loops: CDR1 SGHKS, CDR2 YYEKEE (reference sequence). Sequencing was done on a sample of PBMCs. The clonotype was recovered from a woman aged 45-65 years in good health and CMV-seropositive. The chain recombines TRBV5-5 with TRBJ2-2, with TRBD1 matching over 7 bases. CDR3 DNA sequence: TGTGCCAGCAGTCCCGGGACAGAGAACACCGGGGAGCTGTTTTTT. Translation gives CASSPGTENTGELFF.